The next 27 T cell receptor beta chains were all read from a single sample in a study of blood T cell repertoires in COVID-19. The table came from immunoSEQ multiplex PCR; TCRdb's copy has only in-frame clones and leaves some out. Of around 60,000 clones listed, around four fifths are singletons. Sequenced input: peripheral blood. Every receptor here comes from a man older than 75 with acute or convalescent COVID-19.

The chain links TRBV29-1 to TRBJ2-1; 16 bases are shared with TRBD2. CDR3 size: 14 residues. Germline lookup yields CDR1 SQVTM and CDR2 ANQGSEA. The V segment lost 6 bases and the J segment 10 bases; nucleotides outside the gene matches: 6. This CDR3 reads CSVPGLAGGREQFF. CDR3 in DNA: TGCAGCGTCCCGGGACTAGCGGGGGGGAGAGAGCAGTTCTTC.

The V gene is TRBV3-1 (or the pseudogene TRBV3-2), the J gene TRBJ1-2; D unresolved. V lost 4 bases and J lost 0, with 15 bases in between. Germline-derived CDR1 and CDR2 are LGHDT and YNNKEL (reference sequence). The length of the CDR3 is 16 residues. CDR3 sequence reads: CASSRNAGRANYGYTF. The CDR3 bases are TGTGCCAGCAGCCGGAACGCGGGCCGAGCTAACTATGGCTACACCTTC.

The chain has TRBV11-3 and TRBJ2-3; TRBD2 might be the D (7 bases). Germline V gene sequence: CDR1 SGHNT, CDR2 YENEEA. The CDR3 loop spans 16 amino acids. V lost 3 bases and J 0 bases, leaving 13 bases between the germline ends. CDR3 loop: CASSFRGGGSTDTQYF. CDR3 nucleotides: TGTGCCAGCAGCTTCCGCGGGGGCGGTAGCACAGATACGCAGTATTTT.

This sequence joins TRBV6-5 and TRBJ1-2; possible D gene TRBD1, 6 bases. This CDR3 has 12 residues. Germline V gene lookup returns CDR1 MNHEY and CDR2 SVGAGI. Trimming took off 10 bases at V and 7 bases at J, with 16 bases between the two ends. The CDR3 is CATRGGAVGYTF. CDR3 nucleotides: TGTGCCACCCGGGGGGGGGCGGTTGGCTACACCTTC.

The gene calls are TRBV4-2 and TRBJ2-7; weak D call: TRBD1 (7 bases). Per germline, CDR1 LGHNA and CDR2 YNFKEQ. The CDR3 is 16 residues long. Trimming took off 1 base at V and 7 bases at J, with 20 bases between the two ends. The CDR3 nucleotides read TGTGCCAGCAGCCAAGGGGGGGACAGAATCAGGGGGGAGCAGTACTTC. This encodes CASSQGGDRIRGEQYF.

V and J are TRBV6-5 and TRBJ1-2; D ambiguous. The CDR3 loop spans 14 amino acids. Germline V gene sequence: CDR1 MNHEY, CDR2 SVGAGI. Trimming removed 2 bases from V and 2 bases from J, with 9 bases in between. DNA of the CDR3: TGTGCCAGCAGTTACACTGGTCACAACTATGGCTACACCTTC. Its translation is CASSYTGHNYGYTF.

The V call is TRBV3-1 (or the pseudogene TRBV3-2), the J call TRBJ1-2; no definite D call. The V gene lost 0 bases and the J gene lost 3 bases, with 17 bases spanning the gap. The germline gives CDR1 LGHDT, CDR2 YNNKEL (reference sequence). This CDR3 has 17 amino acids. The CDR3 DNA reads TGTGCCAGCAGCCAAGATCGGTCAAGCAAAACCTACTATGGCTACACCTTC. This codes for CASSQDRSSKTYYGYTF.

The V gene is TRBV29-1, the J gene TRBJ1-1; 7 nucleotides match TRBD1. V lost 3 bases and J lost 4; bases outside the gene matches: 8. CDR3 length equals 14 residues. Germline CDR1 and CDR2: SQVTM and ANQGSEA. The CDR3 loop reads CSVDSTGVSTEAFF. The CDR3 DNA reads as TGCAGCGTTGACAGCACAGGGGTGAGCACTGAAGCTTTCTTT.

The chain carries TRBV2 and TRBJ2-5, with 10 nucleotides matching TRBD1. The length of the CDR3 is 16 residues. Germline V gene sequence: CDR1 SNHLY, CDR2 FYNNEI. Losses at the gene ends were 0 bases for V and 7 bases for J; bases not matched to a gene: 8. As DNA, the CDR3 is TGTGCCAGCAGTGAAGCGGGACAGGGGTGGAGGGGGACCCAGTACTTC. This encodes CASSEAGQGWRGTQYF.

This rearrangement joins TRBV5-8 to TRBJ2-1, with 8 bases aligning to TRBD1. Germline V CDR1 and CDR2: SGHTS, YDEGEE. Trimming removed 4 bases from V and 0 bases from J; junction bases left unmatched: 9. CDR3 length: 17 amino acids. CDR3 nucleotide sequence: TGTGCCAGCAGCCCTGGGACAGGACCCCACTCCTACAATGAGCAGTTCTTC. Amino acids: CASSPGTGPHSYNEQFF.

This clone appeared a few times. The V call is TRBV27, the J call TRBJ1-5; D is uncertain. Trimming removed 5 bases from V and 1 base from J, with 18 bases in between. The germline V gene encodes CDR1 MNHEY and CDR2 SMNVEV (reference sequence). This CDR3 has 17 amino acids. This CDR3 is CASSAGSIGVSNQPQHF. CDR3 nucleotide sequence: TGTGCCAGCAGTGCCGGGAGCATTGGCGTGAGCAATCAGCCCCAGCATTTT.

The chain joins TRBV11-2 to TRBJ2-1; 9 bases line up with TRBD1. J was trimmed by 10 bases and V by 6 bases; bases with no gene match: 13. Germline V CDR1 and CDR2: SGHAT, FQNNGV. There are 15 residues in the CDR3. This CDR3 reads CASSRPPGQGNEQFF. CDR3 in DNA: TGTGCCAGCAGTCGCCCACCGGGACAGGGTAACGAGCAGTTCTTC. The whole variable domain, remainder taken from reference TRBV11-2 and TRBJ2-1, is EAGVAQSPRYKIIEKRQSVAFWCNPISGHATLYWYQQILGQGPKLLIQFQNNGVVDDSQLPKDRFSAERLKGVDSTLKIQPAKLEDSAVYLCASSRPPGQGNEQFFGPGTRLTVL.

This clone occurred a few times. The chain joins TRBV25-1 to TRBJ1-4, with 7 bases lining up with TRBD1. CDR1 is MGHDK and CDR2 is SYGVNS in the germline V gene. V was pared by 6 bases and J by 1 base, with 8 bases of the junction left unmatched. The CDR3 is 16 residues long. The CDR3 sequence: CASSLTGAGTNEKLFF. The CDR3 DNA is TGTGCCAGCAGCCTTACAGGGGCGGGAACTAATGAAAAACTGTTTTTT. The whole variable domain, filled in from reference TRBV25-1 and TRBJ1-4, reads EADIYQTPRYLVIGTGKKITLECSQTMGHDKMYWYQQDPGMELHLIHYSYGVNSTEKGDLSSESTVSRIRTEHFPLTLESARPSHTSQYLCASSLTGAGTNEKLFFGSGTQLSVL.

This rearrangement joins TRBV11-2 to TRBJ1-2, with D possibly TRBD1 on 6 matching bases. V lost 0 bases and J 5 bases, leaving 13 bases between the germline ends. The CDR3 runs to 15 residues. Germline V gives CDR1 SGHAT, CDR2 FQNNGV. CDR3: CASSLDQVRGYGYTF. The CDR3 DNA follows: TGTGCCAGCAGCTTAGATCAGGTCAGGGGATATGGCTACACCTTC.

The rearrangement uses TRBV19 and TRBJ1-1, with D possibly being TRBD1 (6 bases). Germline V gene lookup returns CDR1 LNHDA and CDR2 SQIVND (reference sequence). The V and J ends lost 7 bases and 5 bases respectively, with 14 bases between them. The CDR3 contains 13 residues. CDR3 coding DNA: TGTGCCAGTACCGAAGGGGGGGGAACTGAAGCTTTCTTT. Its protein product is CASTEGGGTEAFF.

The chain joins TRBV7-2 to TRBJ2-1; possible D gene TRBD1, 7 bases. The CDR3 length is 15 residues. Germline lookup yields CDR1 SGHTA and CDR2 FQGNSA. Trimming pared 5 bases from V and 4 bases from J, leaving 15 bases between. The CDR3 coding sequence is TGTGCCAGCAGCCCAGGGGGGAGCCTATACAATGAGCAGTTCTTC. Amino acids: CASSPGGSLYNEQFF.

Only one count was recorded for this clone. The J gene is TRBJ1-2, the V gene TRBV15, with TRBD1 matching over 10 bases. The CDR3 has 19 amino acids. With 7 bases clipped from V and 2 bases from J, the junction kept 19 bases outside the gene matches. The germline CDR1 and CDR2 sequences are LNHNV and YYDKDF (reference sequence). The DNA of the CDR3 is TGTGCCACCACTTCTCGTTTTCGGTACGGGACAGGGGTAAACTATGGCTACACCTTC. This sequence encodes CATTSRFRYGTGVNYGYTF.

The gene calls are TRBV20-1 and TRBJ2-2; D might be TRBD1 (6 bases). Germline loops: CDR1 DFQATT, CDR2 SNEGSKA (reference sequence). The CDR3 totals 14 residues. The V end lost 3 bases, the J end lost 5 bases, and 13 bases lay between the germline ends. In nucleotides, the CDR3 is TGCAGTGCTAGTCAGGGGCGAGGGACCGGGGAGCTGTTTTTT. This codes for CSASQGRGTGELFF.

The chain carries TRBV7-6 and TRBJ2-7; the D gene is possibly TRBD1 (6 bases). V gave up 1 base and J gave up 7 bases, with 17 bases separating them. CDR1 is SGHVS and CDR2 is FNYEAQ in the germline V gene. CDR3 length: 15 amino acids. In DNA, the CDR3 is TGTGCCAGCAGCTTAGGGGTGGGGGACACCGAGGAGCAGTACTTC. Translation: CASSLGVGDTEEQYF.

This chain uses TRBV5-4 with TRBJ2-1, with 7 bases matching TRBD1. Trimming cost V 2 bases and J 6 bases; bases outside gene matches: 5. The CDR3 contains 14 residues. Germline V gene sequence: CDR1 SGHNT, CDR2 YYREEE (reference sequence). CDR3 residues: CASSLRQGSNEQFF. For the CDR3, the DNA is TGTGCCAGCAGCTTAAGACAGGGTTCCAATGAGCAGTTCTTC.

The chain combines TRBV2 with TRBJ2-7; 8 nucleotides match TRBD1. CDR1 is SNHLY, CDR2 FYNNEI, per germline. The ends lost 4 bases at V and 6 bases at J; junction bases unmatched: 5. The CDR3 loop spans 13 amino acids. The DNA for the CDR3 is TGTGCCAGCAGTGGGAGGGGGACAGGCGAGCAGTACTTC. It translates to CASSGRGTGEQYF.

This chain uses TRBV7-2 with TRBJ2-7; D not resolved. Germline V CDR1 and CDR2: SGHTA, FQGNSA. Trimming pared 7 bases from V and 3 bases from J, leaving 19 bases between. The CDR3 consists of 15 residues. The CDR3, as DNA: TGTGCCAGCACCCCCCAATCCCGACAAGGCTACGAGCAGTACTTC. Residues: CASTPQSRQGYEQYF.

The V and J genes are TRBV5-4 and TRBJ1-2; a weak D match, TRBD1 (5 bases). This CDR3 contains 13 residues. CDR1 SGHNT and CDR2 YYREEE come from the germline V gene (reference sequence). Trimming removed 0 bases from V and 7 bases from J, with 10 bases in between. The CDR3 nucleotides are TGTGCCAGCAGCTTGGAAGGAGGGGCTGGCTACACCTTC. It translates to CASSLEGGAGYTF.

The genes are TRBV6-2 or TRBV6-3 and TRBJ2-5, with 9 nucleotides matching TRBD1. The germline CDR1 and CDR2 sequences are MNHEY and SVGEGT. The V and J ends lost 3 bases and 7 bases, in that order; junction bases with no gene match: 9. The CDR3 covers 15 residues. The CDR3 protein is CASSYSRDRVRTQYF. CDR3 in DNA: TGTGCCAGCAGTTATTCCAGGGACAGGGTTCGGACCCAGTACTTC.

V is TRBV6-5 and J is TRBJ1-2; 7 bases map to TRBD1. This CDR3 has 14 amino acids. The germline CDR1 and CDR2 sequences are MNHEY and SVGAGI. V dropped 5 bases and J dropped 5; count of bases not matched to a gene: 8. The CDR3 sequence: CASSPWDSQYGYTF. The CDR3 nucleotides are TGTGCCAGCAGTCCCTGGGACAGCCAGTATGGCTACACCTTC.

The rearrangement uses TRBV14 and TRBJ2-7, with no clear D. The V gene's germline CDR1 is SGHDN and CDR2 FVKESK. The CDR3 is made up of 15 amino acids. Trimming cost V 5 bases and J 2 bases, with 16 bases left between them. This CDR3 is CASSFRGDHPYEQYF. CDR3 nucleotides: TGTGCCAGCAGCTTCAGAGGCGATCACCCCTACGAGCAGTACTTC. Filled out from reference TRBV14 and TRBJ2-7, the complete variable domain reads EAGVTQFPSHSVIEKGQTVTLRCDPISGHDNLYWYRRVMGKEIKFLLHFVKESKQDESGMPNNRFLAERTGGTYSTLKVQPAELEDSGVYFCASSFRGDHPYEQYFGPGTRLTVT.

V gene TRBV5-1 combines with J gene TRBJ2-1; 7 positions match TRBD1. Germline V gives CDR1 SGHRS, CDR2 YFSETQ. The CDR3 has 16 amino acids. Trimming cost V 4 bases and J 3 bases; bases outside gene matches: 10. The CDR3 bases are TGCGCCAGCAGCGACCGGGACAGAGGCCACTACAATGAGCAGTTCTTC. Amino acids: CASSDRDRGHYNEQFF.